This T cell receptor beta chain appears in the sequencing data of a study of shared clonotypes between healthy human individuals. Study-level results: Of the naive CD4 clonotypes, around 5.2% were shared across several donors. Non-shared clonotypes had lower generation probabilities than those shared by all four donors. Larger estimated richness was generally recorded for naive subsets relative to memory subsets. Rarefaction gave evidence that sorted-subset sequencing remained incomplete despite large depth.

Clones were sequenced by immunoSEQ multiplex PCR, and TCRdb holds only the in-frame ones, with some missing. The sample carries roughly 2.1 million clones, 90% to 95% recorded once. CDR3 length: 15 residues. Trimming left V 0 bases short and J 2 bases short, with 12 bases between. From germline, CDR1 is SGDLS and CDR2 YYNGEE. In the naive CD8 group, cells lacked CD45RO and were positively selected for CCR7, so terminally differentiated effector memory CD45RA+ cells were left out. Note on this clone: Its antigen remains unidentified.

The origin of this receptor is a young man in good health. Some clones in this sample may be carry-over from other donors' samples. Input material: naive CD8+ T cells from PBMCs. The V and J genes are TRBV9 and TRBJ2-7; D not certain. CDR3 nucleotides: TGTGCCAGCAGCGTAGATGTTAGTGGGACCTACGAGCAGTACTTC. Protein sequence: CASSVDVSGTYEQYF.